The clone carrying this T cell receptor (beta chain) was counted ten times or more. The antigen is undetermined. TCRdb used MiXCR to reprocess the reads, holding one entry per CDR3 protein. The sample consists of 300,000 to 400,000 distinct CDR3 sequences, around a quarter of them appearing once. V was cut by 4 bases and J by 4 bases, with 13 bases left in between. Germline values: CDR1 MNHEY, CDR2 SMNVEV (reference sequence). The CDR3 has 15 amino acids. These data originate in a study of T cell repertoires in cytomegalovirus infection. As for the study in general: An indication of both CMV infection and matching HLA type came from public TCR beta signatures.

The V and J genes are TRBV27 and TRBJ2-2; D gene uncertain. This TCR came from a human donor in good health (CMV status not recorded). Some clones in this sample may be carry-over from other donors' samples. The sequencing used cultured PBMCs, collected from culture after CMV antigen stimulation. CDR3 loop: CASSSINVGTGELFF. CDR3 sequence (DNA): TGTGCCAGCAGTTCTATAAATGTCGGCACCGGGGAGCTGTTTTTT.